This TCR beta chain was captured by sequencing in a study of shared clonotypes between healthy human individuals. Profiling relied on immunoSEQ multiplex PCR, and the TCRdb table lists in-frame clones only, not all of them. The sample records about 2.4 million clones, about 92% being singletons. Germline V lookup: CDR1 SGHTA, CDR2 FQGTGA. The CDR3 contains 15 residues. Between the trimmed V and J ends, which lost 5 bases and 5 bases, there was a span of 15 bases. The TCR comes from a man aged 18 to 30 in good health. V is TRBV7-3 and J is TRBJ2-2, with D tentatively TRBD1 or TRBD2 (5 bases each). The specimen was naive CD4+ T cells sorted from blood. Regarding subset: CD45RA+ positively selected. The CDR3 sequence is CASSPGTPGTGELFF. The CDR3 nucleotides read TGTGCCAGCAGCCCAGGGACCCCTGGGACCGGGGAGCTGTTTTTT.